This TCR beta chain was retrieved from a study of T cell changes during pregnancy in multiple sclerosis. This CDR3 comprises 15 residues. Trimming took off 3 bases at V and 5 bases at J, with 16 bases between the two ends. Germline CDR1 MDHEN, CDR2 SYDVKM. Clones were sequenced by immunoSEQ multiplex PCR, and TCRdb holds only the in-frame ones, with some missing. The sample carries 45,000 to 55,000 clones, around 90% recorded once. The sequenced sample was CD4+ T cells from peripheral blood mononuclear cells, obtained in the second trimester of pregnancy. J is TRBJ2-5 and V is TRBV28; a possible D gene is TRBD1 (6 bases). The clonotype originates from a female donor with multiple sclerosis, enrolled in a pregnancy study. CDR3 DNA sequence: TGTGCCAGCAGTTTGAACAGGCAGGGGCTGGAGACCCAGTACTTC. Encoded protein: CASSLNRQGLETQYF.